The present TCR beta chain was sequenced within a study of cytomegalovirus exposure and HLA in healthy donors. The PCR made use of 60 Vbeta and 13 Jbeta primers. Some clones are missing from TCRdb's copy, which holds only in-frame ones; the method was immunoSEQ multiplex PCR. The data show around 200,000 clones, with approximately 86% seen just once and approximately 0.31% held by the top ten. This CDR3 has 15 amino acids. V lost 4 bases, J lost 6 bases, and 9 bases stayed unmatched. CDR1 is SGHAT, CDR2 FQDESV, per germline (reference sequence). What was sequenced was PBMCs. The chain is built from TRBV11-1 and TRBJ2-1; TRBD2 matches 7 bases. The sequence was obtained from a woman aged 25 to 39 in good health and CMV-seronegative. The CDR3 DNA reads TGTGCCAGCAGCTGGCTCGCGGGAGCCTCCAATGAGCAGTTCTTC. Translating gives CASSWLAGASNEQFF.